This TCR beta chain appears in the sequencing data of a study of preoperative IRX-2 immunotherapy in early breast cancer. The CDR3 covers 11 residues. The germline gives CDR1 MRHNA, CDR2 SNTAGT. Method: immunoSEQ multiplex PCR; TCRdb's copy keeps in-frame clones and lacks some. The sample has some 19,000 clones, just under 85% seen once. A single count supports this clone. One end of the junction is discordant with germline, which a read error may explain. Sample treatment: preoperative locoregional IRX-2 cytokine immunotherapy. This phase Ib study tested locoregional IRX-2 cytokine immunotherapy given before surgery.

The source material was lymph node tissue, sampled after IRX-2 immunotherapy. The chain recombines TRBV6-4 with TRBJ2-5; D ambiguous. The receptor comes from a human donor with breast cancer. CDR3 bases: TGTGCCAGCAGTTACTCGGAGACCCAGTACTTC. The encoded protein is CASSYSETQYF.